Given below is one T cell receptor beta chain in context. Its cognate antigen is unknown. Distinct nucleotide sequences in the sample also encode this CDR3. This CDR3 spans 12 amino acids. Germline trimming cut 2 bases from V and 15 bases from J; bases unmatched to any gene: 10. Germline loops: CDR1 GTSNPN, CDR2 SVGIG (reference sequence). Exclusion applied to patients with autoimmune disease history or systemic immunosuppression. The data derive from a study of OX40 agonist ivuxolimab in advanced cancers. Whole-study context: It was permissible to have had prior anti-PD-1, anti-PD-L1 or anti-CTLA-4 therapy, and about 40% had some.

The assay was immunoSEQ multiplex PCR, and TCRdb's table has in-frame clones only and misses some. Seen here are 59,000 or so clones, about 90% observed once, and the top ten hold 0.37%. Broader study findings: Clonal expansion by week 6 occurred in CD4+ and CD8+ blood T cells (at 0.1 to 3.0 mg/kg).

This sequence was found in an adult with an advanced solid tumor such as melanoma, head and neck, liver or kidney cancer. The rearrangement joins TRBV30 to TRBJ2-3; 8 bases are shared with TRBD2. Source: CD4+ or CD8+ T cells sorted from blood, taken in a trial of the OX40 agonist ivuxolimab. The CDR3 DNA sequence: TGTGCCTGGAGTTCCGCGGGGGGTGGCCAATATTTT. Protein: CAWSSAGGGQYF.